Listed below are T cell receptor beta chains from one sample, sequenced in a study of control samples from healthy donors and cancer patients. The repertoire was sequenced with immunoSEQ multiplex PCR; TCRdb's copy has only in-frame clones and lacks some. This sample has about 130,000 clones, with approximately 94% found just once. Sequenced input: PBMCs. All receptors derive from a man in his fifties or sixties with head and neck cancer. Each CDR3 is given without its conserved first and last residue.

J: TRBJ1-4
V: TRBV5-4
CDR3: ASSVNQGARGGLF

J: TRBJ2-5
V: TRBV5-4
CDR3: ASSQKAGGETQY

J: TRBJ1-4
V: TRBV3-1/TRBV3-2
CDR3: ASEDRTNEKLF

J: TRBJ1-3
V: TRBV5-1
CDR3: ASSLATGGLGNTIY

J: TRBJ2-3
V: TRBV5-1
CDR3: ASSWGRDTQY

J: TRBJ2-6
V: TRBV19
CDR3: ASTGSRYSGANVLT

J: TRBJ1-1
V: TRBV28
CDR3: ASWERSNTEAF

J: TRBJ1-2
V: TRBV6-5
CDR3: ASSYGRGQDGYT

J: TRBJ2-1
V: TRBV6-2/TRBV6-3
CDR3: ASSDFGTAQIYNEQF

J: TRBJ1-2
V: TRBV7-8
CDR3: ASSLAPRDRGGYT

J: TRBJ2-7
V: TRBV28
CDR3: ASSLKVGQVLFSAYEQY

J: TRBJ2-4
V: TRBV4-3
CDR3: ASSRTGDGGNIQY

J: TRBJ2-4
V: TRBV4-3
CDR3: ASSQWNRGAAKNIQY

J: TRBJ1-1
V: TRBV30
CDR3: AWSVDEGRNTEAF

J: TRBJ2-1
V: TRBV6-1
CDR3: ASTFKPPNNEQF

J: TRBJ2-5
V: TRBV5-1
CDR3: ASGRRDRGETQY

J: TRBJ1-2
V: TRBV19
CDR3: ASRTGGTHGYT

J: TRBJ2-5
V: TRBV7-2
CDR3: ASSSTYQETQY

J: TRBJ2-1
V: TRBV6-1
CDR3: ASSDLGYEQF

J: TRBJ1-2
V: TRBV15
CDR3: ATSRTAEGYT

J: TRBJ2-2
V: TRBV9
CDR3: ASSVLPGELF

J: TRBJ1-1
V: TRBV9
CDR3: ASSVGSSTEAF

J: TRBJ2-1
V: TRBV5-4
CDR3: ASLLNGGSYNEQF

J: TRBJ1-1
V: TRBV12-5
CDR3: ASGPGQGASRNTEAF

J: TRBJ1-6
V: TRBV25-1
CDR3: ASRGRTRSSSPLH

J: TRBJ1-1
V: TRBV15
CDR3: ATVGGATEAF

J: TRBJ2-2
V: TRBV12-3/TRBV12-4
CDR3: ASGQGGSGELF

J: TRBJ2-1
V: TRBV7-9
CDR3: ASSFAGGIALKQF

J: TRBJ2-6
V: TRBV28
CDR3: ASIGGGSGANVLT

J: TRBJ2-3
V: TRBV5-4
CDR3: ASSGYKAGTDTQY

J: TRBJ1-2
V: TRBV6-1
CDR3: ASSDWGIQYGYT

J: TRBJ1-1
V: TRBV28
CDR3: ASSSLIQSPASYGMNTEAF

J: TRBJ1-1
V: TRBV9
CDR3: ASSHTGGLNVIEAF

J: TRBJ2-7
V: TRBV6-6
CDR3: ASKRGEAYEQY

J: TRBJ1-4
V: TRBV21-1
CDR3: ASSPRTGLFEKLF

J: TRBJ1-3
V: TRBV18
CDR3: ASSPSRGSSGNTIY

J: TRBJ1-3
V: TRBV7-6
CDR3: ASSSIARASGNTIY

J: TRBJ2-1
V: TRBV6-1
CDR3: ASSEGPAGPNEQF

J: TRBJ1-2
V: TRBV5-6
CDR3: ASSLELRASYGYT

J: TRBJ1-1
V: TRBV27
CDR3: ASSYRQGTNTEAF

J: TRBJ1-5
V: TRBV6-5
CDR3: ASRRDGGNQPQH

J: TRBJ2-2
V: TRBV5-1
CDR3: ASSWGIDRNTGELF

J: TRBJ2-6
V: TRBV5-1
CDR3: ASSLRPLSESSGTSGANVLT

J: TRBJ2-2
V: TRBV25-1
CDR3: ASSETQVTGELF

J: TRBJ2-2
V: TRBV27
CDR3: ASSSALDTGELF

J: TRBJ2-1
V: TRBV7-2
CDR3: ASSPGGLSSYNEQF

J: TRBJ1-1
V: TRBV11-2
CDR3: ASSFEGAMNTEAF

J: TRBJ2-7
V: TRBV11-2
CDR3: ASSLGIGVYEQY

J: TRBJ2-4
V: TRBV5-4
CDR3: ASSPTGGDFNIQY

J: TRBJ2-7
V: TRBV7-7
CDR3: ASSPTSGYEQY

J: TRBJ1-5
V: TRBV3-1/TRBV3-2
CDR3: ASSPQGQVNQPQH